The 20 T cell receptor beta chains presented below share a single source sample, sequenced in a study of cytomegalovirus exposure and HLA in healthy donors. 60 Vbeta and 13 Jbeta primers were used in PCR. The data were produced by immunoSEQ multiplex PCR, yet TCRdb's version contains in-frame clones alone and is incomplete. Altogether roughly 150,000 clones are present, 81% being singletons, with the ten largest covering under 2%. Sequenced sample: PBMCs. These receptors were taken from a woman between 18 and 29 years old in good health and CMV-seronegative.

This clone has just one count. The CDR3 bases are TGTGCCAGTAGTTTCTATGCGGGCACAGATACGCAGTATTTT. Its translation: CASSFYAGTDTQYF. The chain recombines TRBV19 with TRBJ2-3; D is ambiguous. V was trimmed by 5 bases and J by 1 base, leaving 10 bases between them. Per the germline V gene, CDR1 is LNHDA and CDR2 is SQIVND (reference sequence). The CDR3 has 14 residues.

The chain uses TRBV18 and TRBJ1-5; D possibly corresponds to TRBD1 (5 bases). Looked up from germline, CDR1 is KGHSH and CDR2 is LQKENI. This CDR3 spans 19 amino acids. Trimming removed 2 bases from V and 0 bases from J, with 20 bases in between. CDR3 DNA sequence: TGTGCCAGCTCACCAACCCAGGGATGGGGTACCTATAGCAATCAGCCCCAGCATTTT. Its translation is CASSPTQGWGTYSNQPQHF.

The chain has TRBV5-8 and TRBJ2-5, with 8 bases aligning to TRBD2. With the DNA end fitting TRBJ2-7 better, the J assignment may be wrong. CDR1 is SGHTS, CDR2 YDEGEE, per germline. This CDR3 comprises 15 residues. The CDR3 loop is CASSARLANSYEQYF. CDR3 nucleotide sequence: TGTGCCAGCAGCGCAAGACTAGCGAACTCCTACGAGCAGTACTTC.

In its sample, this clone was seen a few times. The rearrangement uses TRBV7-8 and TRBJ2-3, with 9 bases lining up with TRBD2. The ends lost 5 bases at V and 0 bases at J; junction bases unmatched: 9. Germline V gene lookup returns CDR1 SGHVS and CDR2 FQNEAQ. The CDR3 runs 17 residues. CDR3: CASSPRGLAQSTDTQYF. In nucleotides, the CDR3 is TGTGCCAGCAGCCCACGAGGACTAGCGCAGAGCACAGATACGCAGTATTTT.

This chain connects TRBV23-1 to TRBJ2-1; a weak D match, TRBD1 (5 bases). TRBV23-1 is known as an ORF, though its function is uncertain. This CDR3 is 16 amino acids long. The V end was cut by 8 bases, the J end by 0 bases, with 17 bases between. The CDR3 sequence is CASSSYRPFSYNEQFF. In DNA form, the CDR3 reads TGCGCCAGCTCATCATACAGGCCTTTCTCCTACAATGAGCAGTTCTTC.

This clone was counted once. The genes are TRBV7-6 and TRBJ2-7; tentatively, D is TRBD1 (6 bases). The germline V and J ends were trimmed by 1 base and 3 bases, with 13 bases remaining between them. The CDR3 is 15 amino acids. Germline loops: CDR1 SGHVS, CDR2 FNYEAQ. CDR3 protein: CASSLERGRGYEQYF. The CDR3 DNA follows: TGTGCCAGCAGCTTAGAGAGGGGCAGGGGCTACGAGCAGTACTTC.

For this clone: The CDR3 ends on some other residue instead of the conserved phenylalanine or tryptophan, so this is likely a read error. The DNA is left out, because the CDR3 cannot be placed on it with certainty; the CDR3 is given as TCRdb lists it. CDR3 sequence: CASSKEQGPRGL. The chain is built from TRBV21-1 and TRBJ2-7; the DNA was not used to check the table's D call, TRBD1. TRBV21-1 is a listed pseudogene. Including both end residues, the CDR3 is 12 amino acids long.

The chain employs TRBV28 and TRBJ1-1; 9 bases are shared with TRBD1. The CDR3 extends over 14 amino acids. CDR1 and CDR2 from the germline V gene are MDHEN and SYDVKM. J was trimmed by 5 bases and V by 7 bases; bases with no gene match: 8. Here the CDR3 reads CASTIQGASTEAFF. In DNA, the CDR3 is TGTGCCAGCACGATACAGGGGGCGTCGACTGAAGCTTTCTTT.

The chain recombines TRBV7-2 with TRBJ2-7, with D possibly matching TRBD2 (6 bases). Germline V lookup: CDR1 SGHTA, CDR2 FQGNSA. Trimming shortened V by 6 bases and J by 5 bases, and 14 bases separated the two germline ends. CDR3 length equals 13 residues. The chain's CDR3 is CASSKTRRHEQYF. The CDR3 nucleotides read TGTGCCAGCAGTAAGACTAGACGTCACGAGCAGTACTTC.

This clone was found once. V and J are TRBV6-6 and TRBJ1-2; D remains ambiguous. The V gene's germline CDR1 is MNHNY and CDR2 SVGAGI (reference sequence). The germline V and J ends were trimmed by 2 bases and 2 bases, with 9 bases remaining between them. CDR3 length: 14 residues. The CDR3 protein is CASSYGPANYGYTF. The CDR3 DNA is TGTGCCAGCAGTTACGGGCCTGCCAACTATGGCTACACCTTC.

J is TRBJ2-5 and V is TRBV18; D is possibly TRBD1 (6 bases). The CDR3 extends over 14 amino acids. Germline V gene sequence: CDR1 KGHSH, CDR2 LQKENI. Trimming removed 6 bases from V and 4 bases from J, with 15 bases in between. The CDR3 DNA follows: TGTGCCAGCTCGCCTACAGGGACGGGAGAGACCCAGTACTTC. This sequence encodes CASSPTGTGETQYF. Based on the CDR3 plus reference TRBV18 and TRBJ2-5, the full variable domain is NAGVMQNPRHLVRRRGQEARLRCSPMKGHSHVYWYRQLPEEGLKFMVYLQKENIIDESGMPKERFSAEFPKEGPSILRIQQVVRGDSAAYFCASSPTGTGETQYFGPGTRLLVL.

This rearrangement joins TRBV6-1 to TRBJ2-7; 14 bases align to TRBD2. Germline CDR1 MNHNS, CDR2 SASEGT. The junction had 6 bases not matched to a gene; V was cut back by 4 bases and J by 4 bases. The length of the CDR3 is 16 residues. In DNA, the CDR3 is TGTGCCAGCAGTGTAGGGACTAGCGGGAGTCTATACGAGCAGTACTTC. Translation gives CASSVGTSGSLYEQYF.

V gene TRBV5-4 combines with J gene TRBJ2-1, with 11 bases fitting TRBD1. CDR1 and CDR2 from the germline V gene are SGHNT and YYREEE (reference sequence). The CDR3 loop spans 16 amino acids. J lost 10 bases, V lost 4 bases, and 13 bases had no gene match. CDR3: CASSPPGTGGGREQFF. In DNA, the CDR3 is TGTGCCAGCAGCCCCCCAGGGACAGGGGGAGGTAGGGAGCAGTTCTTC.

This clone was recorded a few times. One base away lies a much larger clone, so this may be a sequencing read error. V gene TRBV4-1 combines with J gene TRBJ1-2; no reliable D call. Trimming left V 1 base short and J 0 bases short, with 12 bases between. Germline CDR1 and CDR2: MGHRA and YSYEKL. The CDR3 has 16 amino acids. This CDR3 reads CASSQVLGSPNYGYTF. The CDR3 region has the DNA TGCGCCAGCAGCCAAGTACTGGGCTCCCCTAACTATGGCTACACCTTC.

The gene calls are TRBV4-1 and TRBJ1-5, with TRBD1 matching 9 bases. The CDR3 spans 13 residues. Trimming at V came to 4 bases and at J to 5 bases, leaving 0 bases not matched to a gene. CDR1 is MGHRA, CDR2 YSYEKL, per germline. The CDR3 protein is CASSRDRDQPQHF. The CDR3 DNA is TGCGCCAGCAGCCGGGACAGGGATCAGCCCCAGCATTTT.

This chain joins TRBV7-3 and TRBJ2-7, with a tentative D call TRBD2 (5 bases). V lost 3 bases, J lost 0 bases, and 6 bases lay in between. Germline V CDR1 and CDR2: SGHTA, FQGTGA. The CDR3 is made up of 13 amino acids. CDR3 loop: CASSFGGSYEQYF. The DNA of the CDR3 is TGTGCCAGCAGCTTTGGAGGCTCCTACGAGCAGTACTTC.

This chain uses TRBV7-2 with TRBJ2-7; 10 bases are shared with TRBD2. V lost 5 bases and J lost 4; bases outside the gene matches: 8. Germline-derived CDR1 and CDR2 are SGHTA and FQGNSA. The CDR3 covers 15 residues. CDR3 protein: CASSLSGGEQYEQYF. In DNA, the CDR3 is TGTGCCAGCAGCCTGAGCGGGGGGGAACAATACGAGCAGTACTTC.

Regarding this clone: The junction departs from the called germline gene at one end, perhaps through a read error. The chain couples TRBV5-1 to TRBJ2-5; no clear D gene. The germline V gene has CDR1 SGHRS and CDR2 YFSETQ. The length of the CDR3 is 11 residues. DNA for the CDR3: TGCGCCGGCAGAGAGGCCGAGACCCAGTACTTC. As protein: CAGREAETQYF.

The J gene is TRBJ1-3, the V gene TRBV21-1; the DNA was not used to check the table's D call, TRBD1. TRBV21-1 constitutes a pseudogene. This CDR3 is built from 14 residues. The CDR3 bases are TGTGCCAGGACAGGGGATGTTCCTGGAAACACCATATATTTT. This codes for CARTGDVPGNTIYF.

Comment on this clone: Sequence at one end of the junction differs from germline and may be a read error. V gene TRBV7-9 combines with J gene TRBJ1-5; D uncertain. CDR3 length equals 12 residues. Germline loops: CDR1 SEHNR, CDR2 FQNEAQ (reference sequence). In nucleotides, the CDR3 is TGTTCCAGCAGCTTAGTGGGCCAGCCTCAGCATTTT. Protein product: CSSSLVGQPQHF.